The following is a T cell receptor (beta chain) sequence with its context. V lost 5 bases, J lost 5 bases, and 6 bases stayed unmatched. The CDR3 length is 15 residues. In germline, CDR1 is LNHDA, CDR2 SQIVND (reference sequence). The data derive from a study of cytomegalovirus exposure and HLA in healthy donors. Both 60 Vbeta primers and 13 Jbeta primers went into the PCR. Using immunoSEQ multiplex PCR, the repertoire was profiled, and TCRdb retains in-frame clones only, with some absent. The sample carries 75,000 to 90,000 clones, around 81% recorded once. The chain carries TRBV19 and TRBJ2-3; 11 nucleotides agree with TRBD1. The sequencing input was PBMCs. This TCR was sampled from a male donor in good health and CMV-seropositive. CDR3 loop: CASSLGQGGGDTQYF. The CDR3 coding sequence is TGTGCCAGTAGTCTGGGACAGGGGGGAGGAGATACGCAGTATTTT.